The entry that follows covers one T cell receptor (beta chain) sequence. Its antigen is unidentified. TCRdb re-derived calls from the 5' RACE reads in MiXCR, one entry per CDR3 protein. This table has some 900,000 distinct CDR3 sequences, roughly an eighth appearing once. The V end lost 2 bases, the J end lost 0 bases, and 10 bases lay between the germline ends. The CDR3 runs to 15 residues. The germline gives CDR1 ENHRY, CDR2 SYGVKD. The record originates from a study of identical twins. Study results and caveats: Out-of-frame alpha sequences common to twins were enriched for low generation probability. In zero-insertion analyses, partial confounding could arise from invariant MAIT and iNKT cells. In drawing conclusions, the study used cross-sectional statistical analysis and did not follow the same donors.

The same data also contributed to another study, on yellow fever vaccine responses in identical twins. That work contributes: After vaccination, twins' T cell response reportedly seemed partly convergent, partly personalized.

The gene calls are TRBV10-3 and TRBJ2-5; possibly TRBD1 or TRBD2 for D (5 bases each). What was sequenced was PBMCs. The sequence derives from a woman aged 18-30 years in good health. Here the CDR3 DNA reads TGTGCCATCAGTGAGCAGGGACGGTACCAAGAGACCCAGTACTTC. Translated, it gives CAISEQGRYQETQYF.